This T cell receptor (beta chain) came from a study of beta chain features in type 1 diabetes. Study observations and caveats: Cells with high TCR expression could be over-represented when cDNA is sequenced. TCRB CDR3s were moderately but significantly shorter in Type 1 diabetes patients in all four CD4+ subsets.

Since all of the isolated RNA was reverse transcribed, expressed TCRB transcripts were what got sequenced. Produced via immunoSEQ multiplex PCR; TCRdb's table is partial and in-frame only. The sample includes 140,000 to 150,000 clones, about 51% of them seen just once. Comments on this clone: As yet, its antigen is unknown.

CDR3 length: 12 amino acids. Trimming removed 6 bases from V and 4 bases from J; junction bases left unmatched: 0. CDR1 and CDR2 from the germline V gene are MGHDK and SYGVNS. The sequencing input was Tregs from blood. This sequence was found in a man between 18 and 35 years old in good health. V usage is TRBV25-1 and J usage is TRBJ1-1; 9 nucleotides line up with TRBD1. The CDR3 loop is CASRTGGTEAFF. In DNA, the CDR3 is TGTGCCAGCAGGACAGGGGGCACTGAAGCTTTCTTT. The full variable domain, completed using reference TRBV25-1 and TRBJ1-1, is EADIYQTPRYLVIGTGKKITLECSQTMGHDKMYWYQQDPGMELHLIHYSYGVNSTEKGDLSSESTVSRIRTEHFPLTLESARPSHTSQYLCASRTGGTEAFFGQGTRLTVV.